Listed here are 24 T cell receptor beta chains from one sample, sequenced in a study of shared clonotypes between healthy human individuals. Measured with immunoSEQ multiplex PCR; TCRdb has only the in-frame clones, and not every one. The sample contains approximately 2,300,000 clones, around 92% of which appear only once. The sample was naive CD4+ T cells from PBMCs. Described subset: CD45RA+ positively selected. The receptors were sampled from a man aged 18 to 30 in good health. Some clones in this sample may be carry-over from other donors' samples.

V and J are TRBV5-1 and TRBJ2-3, with D perhaps given as TRBD1 or TRBD2 (5 bases each). Trimming shortened V by 5 bases and J by 4 bases, and 17 bases separated the two germline ends. The V gene's germline CDR1 is SGHRS and CDR2 YFSETQ. The CDR3 totals 15 residues. The CDR3 is CASRGTGPSADTQYF. The CDR3 coding sequence is TGCGCCAGCAGGGGGACGGGTCCCTCGGCAGATACGCAGTATTTT.

V is TRBV27 and J is TRBJ1-1; the D is unclear. Germline V lookup: CDR1 MNHEY, CDR2 SMNVEV (reference sequence). Between the trimmed V and J ends, which lost 6 bases and 6 bases, there was a span of 17 bases. The CDR3 extends over 14 amino acids. In DNA, the CDR3 is TGTGCCAGCAGATTGCTTGACCCGGCGGCTGAAGCTTTCTTT. Translated, it gives CASRLLDPAAEAFF.

This clone was found once. A read error is possible here, since a much larger clone lies one base away. Other DNA sequences from this sample encode an identical CDR3 as well. The V gene is TRBV6-5, the J gene TRBJ1-2; D ambiguous. Per germline, CDR1 MNHEY and CDR2 SVGAGI. Trimming removed 3 bases from V and 1 base from J, with 6 bases in between. The CDR3 length is 13 residues. CDR3 loop: CASSYDGNYGYTF. The DNA for the CDR3 is TGTGCCAGCAGTTATGACGGTAACTATGGCTACACCTTC.

This clone has just one count. CDR3 sequence reads: CASSSPSGSLADTQYF. The CDR3 DNA reads as TGCGCCAGCAGCTCCCCTAGCGGGAGCCTTGCAGATACGCAGTATTTT. The V gene is TRBV5-1, the J gene TRBJ2-3; 10 bases map to TRBD2. This CDR3 contains 16 residues. Trimming took 3 bases from V and 4 from J; bases not matched to a gene: 8. Looked up from germline, CDR1 is SGHRS and CDR2 is YFSETQ.

The chain recombines TRBV19 with TRBJ1-5, with D unclear. The CDR3 extends over 14 amino acids. V was shortened by 7 bases and J by 4 bases, with 14 bases between the two germline ends. The germline gives CDR1 LNHDA, CDR2 SQIVND (reference sequence). The CDR3 sequence: CASTEGGRNQPQHF. CDR3 nucleotides: TGTGCCAGTACCGAGGGAGGGAGAAATCAGCCCCAGCATTTT. The whole variable domain, remainder taken from reference TRBV19 and TRBJ1-5, is DGGITQSPKYLFRKEGQNVTLSCEQNLNHDAMYWYRQDPGQGLRLIYYSQIVNDFQKGDIAEGYSVSREKKESFPLTVTSAQKNPTAFYLCASTEGGRNQPQHFGDGTRLSIL.

The chain joins TRBV6-5 to TRBJ2-1; 7 nucleotides line up with TRBD1. This CDR3 is 15 amino acids long. CDR1 is MNHEY, CDR2 SVGAGI, per germline. Unmatched junction bases numbered 13, after V lost 2 bases and J lost 12 bases. CDR3 in amino acids: CASSYTQGSLIGQFF. CDR3 bases: TGTGCCAGCAGTTACACACAGGGGAGCCTGATTGGGCAGTTCTTC.

In regard to this clone: The sample carries other DNA sequences with the same CDR3. V and J are TRBV28 and TRBJ1-1; the D gene is possibly TRBD1 (5 bases). The CDR3 is 12 residues long. Trimming left V 7 bases short and J 5 bases short, with 11 bases between. Germline V gene data show CDR1 as MDHEN and CDR2 as SYDVKM. CDR3 coding DNA: TGTGCCAGCACCACGGGGGGTACTGAAGCTTTCTTT. Its protein is CASTTGGTEAFF. Using reference TRBV28 and TRBJ1-1 for the parts outside the CDR3, the full variable domain is DVKVTQSSRYLVKRTGEKVFLECVQDMDHENMFWYRQDPGLGLRLIYFSYDVKMKEKGDIPEGYSVSREKKERFSLILESASTNQTSMYLCASTTGGTEAFFGQGTRLTVV.

The chain couples TRBV6-1 to TRBJ2-1; 7 nucleotides align to TRBD1. Germline V gives CDR1 MNHNS, CDR2 SASEGT. V shed 3 bases and J 4 bases; nucleotides not matched to a gene: 6. This CDR3 region has 15 residues. This chain's CDR3 is CASSEARTGYNEQFF. The CDR3 DNA sequence: TGTGCCAGCAGTGAGGCTAGGACAGGATACAATGAGCAGTTCTTC.

The V call is TRBV9, the J call TRBJ1-5; the match to TRBD1 covers 7 bases. V lost 4 bases to trimming and J lost 3 bases; unmatched junction nucleotides: 4. There are 14 residues in the CDR3. Looked up from germline, CDR1 is SGDLS and CDR2 is YYNGEE. This CDR3 is CASSSDRYNQPQHF. DNA of the CDR3: TGTGCCAGCAGCTCGGACAGGTACAATCAGCCCCAGCATTTT.

The genes are TRBV6-6 and TRBJ2-7, with D perhaps TRBD1 or TRBD2 (5 bases each). The V end lost 2 bases, the J end lost 0 bases, and 14 bases lay between the germline ends. This CDR3 region has 16 residues. From germline, CDR1 is MNHNY and CDR2 SVGAGI (reference sequence). The CDR3 is CASSYPGASSSYEQYF. The CDR3 region has the DNA TGTGCCAGCAGTTACCCCGGGGCGTCTAGCTCCTACGAGCAGTACTTC.

The chain links TRBV25-1 to TRBJ1-5; weak D call: TRBD1 (6 bases). This CDR3 spans 15 amino acids. The germline gives CDR1 MGHDK, CDR2 SYGVNS. Trimming removed 2 bases at V and 2 bases at J, with 10 bases between. CDR3 DNA: TGTGCCAGCAGTGAAGCAGGGGTGGGCAATCAGCCCCAGCATTTT. Translated: CASSEAGVGNQPQHF.

V and J are TRBV30 and TRBJ2-2, with 8 bases aligning to TRBD1. The V gene's germline CDR1 is GTSNPN and CDR2 SVGIG (reference sequence). With V trimmed by 8 bases and J by 5 bases, 10 bases remained unmatched. The CDR3 loop spans 14 amino acids. CDR3 bases: TGTGCCGGGCGGCGACAGGGGTCAACCGGGGAGCTGTTTTTT. Residues: CAGRRQGSTGELFF.

A word on this clone: This CDR3 is also generated by other DNA sequences in the sample. This sequence joins TRBV5-1 and TRBJ2-2; 10 positions agree with TRBD2. The germline CDR1 and CDR2 sequences are SGHRS and YFSETQ. This CDR3 is 17 amino acids long. V shed 2 bases, J shed 0 bases, and the junction held 4 bases outside the gene matches. The CDR3: CASSFPSGSANTGELFF. The DNA of the CDR3 is TGCGCCAGCAGCTTCCCTAGCGGGAGCGCGAACACCGGGGAGCTGTTTTTT.

J is TRBJ2-4 and V is TRBV19; perhaps TRBD2 as D (6 bases). This CDR3 spans 17 amino acids. The V and J ends lost 10 bases and 7 bases respectively, with 29 bases between them. The germline CDR1 and CDR2 sequences are LNHDA and SQIVND (reference sequence). This chain's CDR3 is CAIPNGGRGPELNIQYF. DNA of the CDR3: TGTGCCATTCCGAACGGGGGACGTGGACCGGAATTGAACATTCAGTACTTC.

V and J are TRBV7-9 and TRBJ1-1; weak D call: TRBD1 (5 bases). Per germline, CDR1 SEHNR and CDR2 FQNEAQ (reference sequence). The CDR3 has 13 residues. V gave up 6 bases and J gave up 1 base, with 9 bases separating them. In DNA form, the CDR3 reads TGTGCCAGCAGAAAACAGGAGAACACTGAAGCTTTCTTT. Its protein product is CASRKQENTEAFF.

The chain joins TRBV5-4 to TRBJ1-1; D remains ambiguous. Germline CDR1 SGHNT, CDR2 YYREEE (reference sequence). V lost 4 bases, J lost 0 bases, and 10 bases lay in between. There are 14 residues in the CDR3. CDR3 loop: CASSPQALNTEAFF. CDR3 nucleotides: TGTGCCAGCAGCCCCCAGGCCTTGAACACTGAAGCTTTCTTT.

This chain joins TRBV28 and TRBJ2-7; tentatively, D is TRBD1 or TRBD2 (5 bases each). V lost 5 bases, J lost 2 bases, and 22 bases lay in between. Germline V gene lookup returns CDR1 MDHEN and CDR2 SYDVKM. This CDR3 has 17 amino acids. The CDR3 DNA sequence: TGTGCCAGCAGTACGAACAAACTCGGGACGCAAACCTACGAGCAGTACTTC. Amino acids: CASSTNKLGTQTYEQYF. The full variable domain, completed using reference TRBV28 and TRBJ2-7, is DVKVTQSSRYLVKRTGEKVFLECVQDMDHENMFWYRQDPGLGLRLIYFSYDVKMKEKGDIPEGYSVSREKKERFSLILESASTNQTSMYLCASSTNKLGTQTYEQYFGPGTRLTVT.

The chain combines TRBV10-1 with TRBJ2-7; 10 positions match TRBD1. V was pared by 7 bases and J by 2 bases, with 5 bases of the junction left unmatched. Per the germline V gene, CDR1 is WNHNN and CDR2 is SYGVQD (reference sequence). CDR3 length equals 14 residues. The CDR3 DNA follows: TGCGCCAGCACCCCGGGGACAGGGGCCTACGAGCAGTACTTC. Translated: CASTPGTGAYEQYF.

This clone has just one count. The chain recombines TRBV11-2 with TRBJ2-5, with 8 nucleotides matching TRBD2. Trimming cost V 8 bases and J 5 bases; bases outside gene matches: 7. The germline CDR1 and CDR2 sequences are SGHAT and FQNNGV. The CDR3 consists of 13 residues. CDR3 nucleotide sequence: TGTGCCAGCCGTACTAGCGGCTCGGAGACCCAGTACTTC. Amino acids: CASRTSGSETQYF.

The V call is TRBV19, the J call TRBJ2-2; 12 bases match TRBD2. With 10 bases clipped from V and 4 bases from J, the junction kept 4 bases outside the gene matches. The CDR3 contains 14 residues. The germline V gene has CDR1 LNHDA and CDR2 SQIVND (reference sequence). The CDR3 DNA sequence: TGTGCCACCGTGGGACTAGCGGGCACCGGGGAGCTGTTTTTT. As protein: CATVGLAGTGELFF.

The V call is TRBV18, the J call TRBJ2-5; TRBD2 might be the D (6 bases). From germline, CDR1 is KGHSH and CDR2 LQKENI. Between the trimmed V and J ends, which lost 6 bases and 4 bases, there was a span of 12 bases. The CDR3 extends over 13 amino acids. The CDR3 bases are TGTGCCAGCTCTCTCTCCGGGGGAGAGACCCAGTACTTC. It translates to CASSLSGGETQYF. Filled out from reference TRBV18 and TRBJ2-5, the complete variable domain reads NAGVMQNPRHLVRRRGQEARLRCSPMKGHSHVYWYRQLPEEGLKFMVYLQKENIIDESGMPKERFSAEFPKEGPSILRIQQVVRGDSAAYFCASSLSGGETQYFGPGTRLLVL.

The chain recombines TRBV7-3 with TRBJ2-2, with 7 bases that match TRBD1. There are 16 residues in the CDR3. The J segment lost 7 bases and the V segment lost 5 bases, leaving 13 bases of the junction unmatched. From germline, CDR1 is SGHTA and CDR2 FQGTGA. The DNA for the CDR3 is TGTGCCAGCAGCCCGTACCAGACAGGGAAGGTCGGGGAGCTGTTTTTT. Translated: CASSPYQTGKVGELFF.

The chain links TRBV7-9 to TRBJ2-5; D not resolved. The CDR3 covers 12 residues. V lost 5 bases to trimming and J lost 7 bases, with 11 bases between them. Germline CDR1 is SEHNR and CDR2 is FQNEAQ (reference sequence). In DNA, the CDR3 is TGTGCCAGCAGCCCGGTGCTCGCGACCCAGTACTTC. Translating it yields CASSPVLATQYF.

This clone appeared a single time. This rearrangement joins TRBV9 to TRBJ2-2; tentative D call: TRBD2 (5 bases). V was cut by 4 bases and J by 4 bases, with 17 bases left in between. Germline lookup yields CDR1 SGDLS and CDR2 YYNGEE. This CDR3 region has 16 residues. The CDR3 DNA reads as TGTGCCAGCAGCTTGAGCAGCGGAATCCGCACCGGGGAGCTGTTTTTT. Protein product: CASSLSSGIRTGELFF.